A selection of T cell receptor beta chains follows, all from one sample in a study of STAT5B mutations in CD4+ large granular lymphocyte leukemia. TCRdb's copy holds only in-frame clones and misses some; the assay was immunoSEQ multiplex PCR. The data show 20,000 to 25,000 clones, over 80% seen once. Sequencing used CD4+ T cells from blood buffy coats. The receptors were gathered from a human donor in good health. Each CDR3 is given with its conserved first and last residue. The order of the fields is CDR3 protein, clone size, J gene, V gene. Clone size is stated in some rows and not others, as once, few, many or a class when expanded.

CDR3aa: CASSRSSRDSWVEQYF; abundance: -; j_gene: TRBJ2-7; v_gene: TRBV7-2
CDR3aa: CASSSDSSYEQYF; abundance: -; j_gene: TRBJ2-7; v_gene: TRBV5-4
CDR3aa: CASSQQWGINRGRKNTGELFF; abundance: -; j_gene: TRBJ2-2; v_gene: TRBV4-3
CDR3aa: CASSQDRTVLSRYF; abundance: -; j_gene: TRBJ1-3; v_gene: TRBV4-2
CDR3aa: CASAKLSEGSYEQYF; abundance: -; j_gene: -; v_gene: TRBV2
CDR3aa: CASSLYGFNQPQHF; abundance: -; j_gene: TRBJ1-5; v_gene: TRBV27
CDR3aa: CASSNTGTGTDTQYF; abundance: -; j_gene: TRBJ2-3; v_gene: TRBV6-5
CDR3aa: CASSWDRENTEAFF; abundance: -; j_gene: TRBJ1-1; v_gene: TRBV6-5
CDR3aa: CASSLWSLGDTGELFF; abundance: -; j_gene: TRBJ2-2; v_gene: TRBV28
CDR3aa: CSVEDGGETQYF; abundance: -; j_gene: TRBJ2-5; v_gene: TRBV29-1
CDR3aa: CASTRWAGVRDEQFF; abundance: -; j_gene: TRBJ2-1; v_gene: TRBV6-5
CDR3aa: CASQTSGTLNEQFF; abundance: -; j_gene: TRBJ2-1; v_gene: TRBV28
CDR3aa: CASSDRTGGNEQFF; abundance: -; j_gene: TRBJ2-1; v_gene: TRBV6-6
CDR3aa: CASSESAGSYEQYF; abundance: -; j_gene: TRBJ2-7; v_gene: TRBV10-2
CDR3aa: CASSFYQTRSTSTDTQYF; abundance: -; j_gene: TRBJ2-3; v_gene: TRBV7-8
CDR3aa: CASKPFMNTEAFF; abundance: -; j_gene: TRBJ1-1; v_gene: TRBV19
CDR3aa: CASSSRQGEWASGNTIYF; abundance: -; j_gene: TRBJ1-3; v_gene: TRBV5-1
CDR3aa: CASSRDRSQETQYF; abundance: -; j_gene: TRBJ2-5; v_gene: TRBV7-9
CDR3aa: CASSLVAGASNNEQFF; abundance: once; j_gene: TRBJ2-1; v_gene: TRBV7-2
CDR3aa: CASNSGTSGRNEQFF; abundance: -; j_gene: TRBJ2-1; v_gene: TRBV2
CDR3aa: CASSGSGGYEQYF; abundance: -; j_gene: TRBJ2-7; v_gene: TRBV6-5
CDR3aa: CASSSSDRGRTNEKLFF; abundance: -; j_gene: TRBJ1-4; v_gene: TRBV7-9
CDR3aa: CASSAGQGAMYGYTF; abundance: -; j_gene: TRBJ1-2; v_gene: TRBV5-6
CDR3aa: CASSPSGREHYEQYF; abundance: -; j_gene: -; v_gene: TRBV5-4
CDR3aa: CASSPGTGLEQYF; abundance: -; j_gene: TRBJ2-7; v_gene: TRBV7-9
CDR3aa: CASSLPLSNEQYF; abundance: -; j_gene: TRBJ2-7; v_gene: TRBV5-1
CDR3aa: CASSNGQNTEAFF; abundance: few; j_gene: TRBJ1-1; v_gene: TRBV5-1
CDR3aa: CASSQGGQGNYGYTF; abundance: -; j_gene: TRBJ1-2; v_gene: TRBV4-1
CDR3aa: CASSYRQGVGNEQFF; abundance: -; j_gene: TRBJ2-1; v_gene: TRBV27
CDR3aa: CASSQDLRGLYTEAFF; abundance: -; j_gene: TRBJ1-1; v_gene: TRBV5-4
CDR3aa: CASSQNAVGLNSPLHF; abundance: -; j_gene: TRBJ1-6; v_gene: TRBV7-2
CDR3aa: CASSPGRQRYEQYF; abundance: few; j_gene: TRBJ2-7; v_gene: TRBV7-2
CDR3aa: CASSADSGANVLTF; abundance: -; j_gene: TRBJ2-6; v_gene: TRBV6-4
CDR3aa: CATSRGVSTGELFF; abundance: -; j_gene: TRBJ2-2; v_gene: TRBV15
CDR3aa: CAWLYRGATGKLFF; abundance: -; j_gene: TRBJ2-2; v_gene: TRBV30
CDR3aa: CASSVAGLNTEAFF; abundance: -; j_gene: TRBJ1-1; v_gene: TRBV9
CDR3aa: CASSLAPGGSAGELFF; abundance: -; j_gene: TRBJ2-2; v_gene: TRBV5-1
CDR3aa: CASSVGSSGGIQETQYF; abundance: -; j_gene: TRBJ2-5; v_gene: TRBV9
CDR3aa: CASSAESGKGKNIQYF; abundance: -; j_gene: TRBJ2-4; v_gene: TRBV14
CDR3aa: CASSLNPGDTIYF; abundance: -; j_gene: TRBJ1-3; v_gene: TRBV5-1
CDR3aa: CASSRHSEAFF; abundance: few; j_gene: TRBJ1-1; v_gene: TRBV25-1
CDR3aa: CASSPPEGLAGGGEQFF; abundance: -; j_gene: TRBJ2-1; v_gene: TRBV18
CDR3aa: CASSLGAFGSYEQYF; abundance: -; j_gene: TRBJ2-7; v_gene: TRBV6-5
CDR3aa: CASSLEGTQNTGELFF; abundance: -; j_gene: TRBJ2-2; v_gene: TRBV28
CDR3aa: CASSSPPFGTGDSPLHF; abundance: -; j_gene: TRBJ1-6; v_gene: TRBV19
CDR3aa: CASSLSTGYEQYF; abundance: few; j_gene: TRBJ2-7; v_gene: TRBV7-2
CDR3aa: CASSWREGRDTQYF; abundance: -; j_gene: TRBJ2-3; v_gene: TRBV19
CDR3aa: CASSTYSPANEKLFF; abundance: -; j_gene: TRBJ1-4; v_gene: TRBV18
CDR3aa: CASSLAGVGGWNEQFF; abundance: -; j_gene: TRBJ2-1; v_gene: TRBV11-3
CDR3aa: CASSFLAENYEQYF; abundance: -; j_gene: -; v_gene: TRBV27
CDR3aa: CASSLTGGSNTEAFF; abundance: -; j_gene: TRBJ1-1; v_gene: TRBV5-1
CDR3aa: CASSLDWVGEQFF; abundance: -; j_gene: TRBJ2-1; v_gene: TRBV7-8